These 10 T cell receptor beta chains were all obtained from the same sample, sequenced in a study of CD8+ T cells in alopecia areata. cDNA prepared by RNA extraction and subsequent reverse transcription served as the template for sequencing. Here immunoSEQ multiplex PCR was the method, and the copy in TCRdb shows in-frame clones only, minus some. Of roughly 110,000 clones in the sample, less than 70% were seen once. Treatment noted: oral pan-JAK inhibitor, 5-10 mg twice daily. The sample was CD4+ T cells sorted from blood, taken at week 24, from a patient treated with tofacitinib. The receptors come from a human donor with alopecia areata.

The V call is TRBV30, the J call TRBJ2-2; 11 bases map to TRBD2. CDR3 length equals 15 residues. Germline CDR1 and CDR2: GTSNPN and SVGIG (reference sequence). Germline trimming cut 4 bases from V and 3 bases from J; bases unmatched to any gene: 4. The DNA for the CDR3 is TGTGCCTGGAATCTAGCGGGGGGACACACCGGGGAGCTGTTTTTT. Translating gives CAWNLAGGHTGELFF.

The chain joins TRBV29-1 to TRBJ2-7; D may be TRBD1 (6 bases). Trimming cost V 6 bases and J 6 bases, with 18 bases left between them. The CDR3 covers 13 residues. CDR1 is SQVTM and CDR2 is ANQGSEA in the germline V gene. The CDR3 here is CSVSPGQSREQYF. The CDR3 DNA sequence: TGCAGCGTCTCACCGGGACAATCTCGCGAGCAGTACTTC.

In regard to this clone: In the same sample, other DNA sequences code for this CDR3. The rearrangement uses TRBV19 and TRBJ2-3; unclear D gene. Trimming shortened V by 3 bases and J by 1 base, and 5 bases separated the two germline ends. The CDR3 is 13 amino acids. Germline CDR1 reads LNHDA; CDR2 reads SQIVND (reference sequence). As DNA, the CDR3 is TGTGCCAGTAGTATTCGGGGCACAGATACGCAGTATTTT. The encoded protein is CASSIRGTDTQYF.

CDR3 in DNA: TGTGCCATCAGTGAGCCGACTAGGGGGACGGAGACCCAGTACTTC. Encoded protein: CAISEPTRGTETQYF. V usage is TRBV10-3 and J usage is TRBJ2-5, with D perhaps TRBD1 or TRBD2 (6 bases each). Trimming shortened V by 2 bases and J by 5 bases, and 15 bases separated the two germline ends. This CDR3 has 15 residues. Germline V CDR1 and CDR2: ENHRY, SYGVKD.

The V gene is TRBV19, the J gene TRBJ1-2; D not resolved. The CDR3 is 13 residues long. CDR1 LNHDA and CDR2 SQIVND come from the germline V gene (reference sequence). Between the trimmed V and J ends, which lost 3 bases and 6 bases, there was a span of 11 bases. Written as DNA, the CDR3 is TGTGCCAGTAGTATCCGACCTACTGATGGCTACACCTTC. Encoded protein: CASSIRPTDGYTF.

This clone was found a few times. The V call is TRBV7-2, the J call TRBJ2-2; no firm D call. The CDR3 extends over 13 amino acids. Germline assignment: CDR1 SGHTA and CDR2 FQGNSA. V was shortened by 5 bases and J by 6 bases, with 10 bases between the two germline ends. This chain's CDR3 is CASSPPPAGELFF. The CDR3 DNA is TGTGCCAGCAGCCCACCCCCGGCCGGGGAGCTGTTTTTT.

The chain carries TRBV21-1 and TRBJ2-7; the table's D call of TRBD1 was not tested on the DNA. TRBV21-1 is termed a pseudogene. CDR3 length: 13 amino acids. CDR3 in DNA: TGTGCCAGCTTCCAGGACAGTGACTACGAGCAGTACTTC. Translating gives CASFQDSDYEQYF.

This clone has just one count. The CDR3 coding sequence is TGTGCCACCAGCAGAGAGGACAGCGAAGCTTTCTTT. As protein: CATSREDSEAFF. This chain connects TRBV15 to TRBJ1-1, with D maybe TRBD1 (6 bases). This CDR3 spans 12 amino acids. With 0 bases removed from V and 8 bases from J, the gap between germline ends came to 7 bases. Looked up from germline, CDR1 is LNHNV and CDR2 is YYDKDF (reference sequence).

The gene calls are TRBV11-3 and TRBJ2-5; 11 nucleotides line up with TRBD1. Trimming took 6 bases from V and 4 from J; bases not matched to a gene: 13. This CDR3 is built from 17 residues. Germline V lookup: CDR1 SGHNT, CDR2 YENEEA. The CDR3 region is CASSGVAGTGGGETQYF. CDR3 coding DNA: TGTGCCAGCAGTGGGGTGGCGGGGACAGGGGGAGGAGAGACCCAGTACTTC.

This sequence joins TRBV13 and TRBJ2-7, with no clear D. Germline-derived CDR1 and CDR2 are PRHDT and FYEKMQ (reference sequence). The ends were cut back, 3 bases at V and 3 bases at J, with 9 bases in the middle. This CDR3 region has 13 residues. The CDR3 DNA is TGTGCCAGCAGCTTTACAGTAAACTACGAGCAGTACTTC. Residues: CASSFTVNYEQYF.